This T cell receptor beta chain was sequenced for a study of blood T cells in healthy people across ages. General study results and limits: Getting older went along with TCR beta diversity per million T cells dropping roughly linearly. Unsorted PBMCs ruled out conclusive naive versus antigen-experienced comparison.

This CDR3 spans 12 amino acids. V gave up 5 bases and J gave up 4 bases, with 11 bases separating them. Germline CDR1 GTSNPN, CDR2 SVGIG (reference sequence). PCR was performed a second time for roughly 7 to 11 cycles using a sample-barcoded 5' primer and a J-beta primer mix. Each cDNA molecule was tagged by a template-switch adaptor that had 12 random nucleotides. TCRdb called the 5' RACE reads again in MiXCR, with one record for every CDR3 protein. The sample has approximately 820,000 distinct CDR3 sequences; approximately 44% are singletons. Worth noting for this clonotype: Its antigen is unidentified.

Each donor's blood draw was roughly 9.5 milliliters of peripheral blood. Specimen: blood. The rearrangement uses TRBV30 and TRBJ1-2; tentative D call: TRBD1 (5 bases). This TCR derives from a man between 60 and 70 years old in good health. The CDR3 coding sequence is TGTGCCTGGGACGACAGACTCTATGGCTACACCTTC. Translated, it gives CAWDDRLYGYTF.